Below, 14 T cell receptor beta chains from the same sample are listed, as sequenced in a study of control samples from healthy donors and cancer patients. TCRdb's table, derived via immunoSEQ multiplex PCR, lists solely in-frame clones and lacks some. This sample has approximately 140,000 clones; 94% occur once, and the top ten carry around 12%. The sequenced sample was blood. The receptor source for this set is a middle-aged man in good health.

The chain uses TRBV18 and TRBJ2-1; D gene ambiguous. The V gene's germline CDR1 is KGHSH and CDR2 LQKENI. This CDR3 has 14 residues. The ends were cut back, 6 bases at V and 8 bases at J, with 17 bases in the middle. CDR3 in amino acids: CASSQDPGVHEQFF. Written as DNA, the CDR3 is TGTGCCAGCTCCCAGGACCCTGGGGTCCATGAGCAGTTCTTC.

V is TRBV5-8 and J is TRBJ1-1, with a possible D match to TRBD1 (5 bases). Germline V gene data show CDR1 as SGHTS and CDR2 as YDEGEE. The CDR3 is made up of 14 amino acids. V was shortened by 0 bases and J by 5 bases, with 11 bases between the two germline ends. The CDR3 here is CASSLGGLGTEAFF. As DNA, the CDR3 is TGTGCCAGCAGCTTGGGGGGCTTGGGGACTGAAGCTTTCTTT. Full variable domain (remainder filled in from reference TRBV5-8 and TRBJ1-1): EAGVTQSPTHLIKTRGQQATLRCSPISGHTSVYWYQQALGLGLQFLLWYDEGEERNRGNFPPRFSGRQFPNYSSELNVNALELEDSALYLCASSLGGLGTEAFFGQGTRLTVV.

The table lists this clone with a count of one. V usage is TRBV28 and J usage is TRBJ2-5, with 12 bases fitting TRBD2. The CDR3 runs 18 residues. Germline V gene data show CDR1 as MDHEN and CDR2 as SYDVKM. After removal of 0 bases from V and 1 base from J, the junction contained 6 bases not matched to a gene. CDR3 protein: CASSLWASGRAIQETQYF. The CDR3 DNA sequence: TGTGCCAGCAGTTTATGGGCTAGCGGGAGGGCCATCCAAGAGACCCAGTACTTC.

This sequence joins TRBV4-3 and TRBJ2-7; D is undetermined. The CDR3 has 14 amino acids. With 4 bases removed from V and 0 bases from J, the gap between germline ends came to 10 bases. The germline CDR1 and CDR2 sequences are LGHNA and YSLEER. This chain's CDR3 is CASSPWVNSYEQYF. The CDR3 coding sequence is TGCGCCAGCAGCCCTTGGGTCAACTCCTACGAGCAGTACTTC.

The chain couples TRBV7-9 to TRBJ1-2; 11 bases line up with TRBD1. CDR3 length: 17 amino acids. Trimming took 4 bases from V and 2 from J; bases not matched to a gene: 9. Germline V lookup: CDR1 SEHNR, CDR2 FQNEAQ (reference sequence). CDR3 sequence: CASSSIGQGALNYGYTF. The CDR3 bases are TGTGCCAGCAGCTCGATTGGACAGGGGGCCCTAAACTATGGCTACACCTTC.

The rearrangement uses TRBV12-5 and TRBJ2-3; 7 bases align to TRBD1. The CDR3 consists of 15 residues. The germline CDR1 and CDR2 sequences are LGHNT and FRNRAP. The junction had 4 bases not matched to a gene; V was cut back by 0 bases and J by 4 bases. The DNA for the CDR3 is TGTGCTAGTGGTTTGGTACAGGGGTGGGCAGATACGCAGTATTTT. This gives the protein CASGLVQGWADTQYF.

The chain has TRBV12-3 or TRBV12-4 and TRBJ2-1, with 8 bases lining up with TRBD1. The V segment lost 4 bases and the J segment 7 bases; nucleotides outside the gene matches: 3. This CDR3 has 13 amino acids. This CDR3 is CASSYRTGNEQFF. CDR3 in DNA: TGTGCCAGCAGTTACAGGACAGGGAATGAGCAGTTCTTC.

The chain has TRBV6-5 and TRBJ1-6, with TRBD1 as a possible D gene (6 bases). The CDR3 is 13 amino acids. In germline, CDR1 is MNHEY, CDR2 SVGAGI. Trimming shortened V by 6 bases and J by 11 bases, and 14 bases separated the two germline ends. CDR3 protein: CASRANRDPPLHF. The CDR3 DNA is TGTGCCAGCAGGGCCAACAGGGACCCACCCCTCCACTTT.

The chain carries TRBV7-3 and TRBJ1-4; the D is unclear. Germline CDR1 reads SGHTA; CDR2 reads FQGTGA. The CDR3 sequence is 13 residues long. V shed 2 bases and J shed 7 bases, with 8 bases lying between them. The DNA for the CDR3 is TGTGCCAGCAGCTTACGGACCGGTGAAAAACTGTTTTTT. Protein: CASSLRTGEKLFF.

The chain employs TRBV4-2 and TRBJ2-7; maybe TRBD1 (6 bases). The CDR3 length is 14 residues. Germline V gives CDR1 LGHNA, CDR2 YNFKEQ. V was shortened by 4 bases and J by 2 bases, with 12 bases between the two germline ends. CDR3 coding DNA: TGTGCCAGCAGCCCCGGGACAAATACCTACGAGCAGTACTTC. Amino acid sequence: CASSPGTNTYEQYF.

The rearrangement joins TRBV3-1 (or the pseudogene TRBV3-2) to TRBJ1-5; 7 bases align to TRBD1. The CDR3 loop spans 14 amino acids. CDR1 is LGHDT and CDR2 is YNNKEL in the germline V gene (reference sequence). V was pared by 5 bases and J by 6 bases, with 7 bases of the junction left unmatched. The CDR3 DNA reads as TGTGCCAGCAGCGCGACAGGGTTTGGTCAGCCCCAGCATTTT. Encoded protein: CASSATGFGQPQHF.

The rearrangement links TRBV7-2 to TRBJ1-2; no clear D gene. This CDR3 spans 11 amino acids. The ends were cut back, 5 bases at V and 8 bases at J, with 9 bases in the middle. CDR1 SGHTA and CDR2 FQGNSA come from the germline V gene. This chain's CDR3 is CASSRDVGYTF. DNA of the CDR3: TGTGCCAGCAGCCGCGATGTGGGCTACACCTTC.

This chain uses TRBV24-1 with TRBJ1-1; D possibly corresponds to TRBD1 (6 bases). This CDR3 region has 14 residues. From germline, CDR1 is KGHDR and CDR2 SFDVKD. The ends were cut back, 8 bases at V and 5 bases at J, with 17 bases in the middle. The CDR3 region is CATTVGGAKTEAFF. CDR3 nucleotides: TGTGCCACCACAGTAGGGGGGGCGAAGACTGAAGCTTTCTTT.

This clone was picked up one time. This chain connects TRBV27 to TRBJ2-7; TRBD1 agrees at 11 bases. This CDR3 contains 14 residues. V gave up 4 bases and J gave up 6 bases; unmatched junction bases: 5. The germline V gene encodes CDR1 MNHEY and CDR2 SMNVEV (reference sequence). CDR3 bases: TGTGCCAGCAGTTCGGACAGGGGGCTGGTCGAGCAGTACTTC. This sequence encodes CASSSDRGLVEQYF.